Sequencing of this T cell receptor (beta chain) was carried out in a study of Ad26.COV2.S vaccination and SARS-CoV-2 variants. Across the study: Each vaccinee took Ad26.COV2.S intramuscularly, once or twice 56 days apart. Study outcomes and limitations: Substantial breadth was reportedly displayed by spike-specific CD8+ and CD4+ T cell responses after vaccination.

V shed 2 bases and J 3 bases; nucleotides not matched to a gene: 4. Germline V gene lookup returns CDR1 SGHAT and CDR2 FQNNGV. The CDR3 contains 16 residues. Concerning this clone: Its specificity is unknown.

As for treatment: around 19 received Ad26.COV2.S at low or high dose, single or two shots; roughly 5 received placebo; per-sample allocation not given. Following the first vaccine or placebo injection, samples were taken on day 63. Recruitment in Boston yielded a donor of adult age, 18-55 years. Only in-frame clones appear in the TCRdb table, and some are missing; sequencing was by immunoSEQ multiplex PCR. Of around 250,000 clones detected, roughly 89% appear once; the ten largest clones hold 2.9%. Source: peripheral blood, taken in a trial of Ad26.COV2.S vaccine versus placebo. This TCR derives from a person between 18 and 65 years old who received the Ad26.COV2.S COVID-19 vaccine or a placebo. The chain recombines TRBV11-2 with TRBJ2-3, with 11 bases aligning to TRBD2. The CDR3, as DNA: TGTGCCAGCAGCTTACCTAGCGGGGGGTGGACAGATACGCAGTATTTT. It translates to CASSLPSGGWTDTQYF.